Shown below are 25 T cell receptor beta chains from a single sample sequenced in a study of shared clonotypes between healthy human individuals. Clones were read by immunoSEQ multiplex PCR, and TCRdb kept only the in-frame ones, dropping some. The repertoire consists of some 650,000 clones, with 95% to 98% occurring once and the leading ten covering 0.045% to 0.06%. Sequencing used naive CD4+ T cells sorted from blood. The subset is: CD45RA+ positively selected. The receptor source for this set is a woman aged 25 to 39 in good health.

With respect to this clone: This same CDR3 is encoded by further DNA sequences in the sample. The CDR3 reads CASSLGGTSTDTQYF. In nucleotides, the CDR3 is TGTGCCAGCAGTTTAGGTGGAACTAGCACAGATACGCAGTATTTT. The rearrangement uses TRBV28 and TRBJ2-3; D remains ambiguous. The CDR3 contains 15 residues. Germline values: CDR1 MDHEN, CDR2 SYDVKM. The V and J ends lost 2 bases and 0 bases respectively, with 9 bases between them.

The V call is TRBV19, the J call TRBJ1-5, with D perhaps matching TRBD1 (5 bases). This CDR3 is 13 amino acids long. The V end lost 9 bases, the J end lost 6 bases, and 15 bases lay between the germline ends. The germline gives CDR1 LNHDA, CDR2 SQIVND (reference sequence). As DNA, the CDR3 is TGTGCCAGCTCCGGGAGGGACCCTCAGCCCCAGCATTTT. This sequence encodes CASSGRDPQPQHF. Full variable domain (rest looked up from reference TRBV19 and TRBJ1-5): DGGITQSPKYLFRKEGQNVTLSCEQNLNHDAMYWYRQDPGQGLRLIYYSQIVNDFQKGDIAEGYSVSREKKESFPLTVTSAQKNPTAFYLCASSGRDPQPQHFGDGTRLSIL.

The rearrangement uses TRBV28 and TRBJ2-7, with TRBD1 matching 9 bases. Germline loops: CDR1 MDHEN, CDR2 SYDVKM. The length of the CDR3 is 21 residues. V lost 3 bases and J lost 2; bases outside the gene matches: 23. CDR3 nucleotides: TGTGCCAGCAGTTTTTTAGGGGGGGGTGGACTAGGGACAGGGCAGGCCTACGAGCAGTACTTC. Translating gives CASSFLGGGGLGTGQAYEQYF.

The chain has TRBV28 and TRBJ1-3; maybe TRBD1 (6 bases). Germline CDR1 reads MDHEN; CDR2 reads SYDVKM. The CDR3 loop spans 15 amino acids. V was clipped by 5 bases and J by 3 bases, with 14 bases between them. CDR3 sequence: CASSLRGTGGNTIYF. CDR3 bases: TGTGCCAGCAGTCTCAGGGGTACGGGTGGAAACACCATATATTTT.

The gene calls are TRBV5-1 and TRBJ2-1, with 11 bases that match TRBD2. This CDR3 has 17 residues. Germline CDR1 reads SGHRS; CDR2 reads YFSETQ. The J segment lost 4 bases and the V segment lost 4 bases, leaving 10 bases of the junction unmatched. In DNA form, the CDR3 reads TGCGCCAGCAGCCCCTACCTAGCGGGGGGAAGATACAATGAGCAGTTCTTC. As protein: CASSPYLAGGRYNEQFF.

The chain joins TRBV10-2 to TRBJ1-1; no firm D call. This CDR3 comprises 13 residues. V lost 8 bases, J lost 9 bases, and 19 bases lay in between. Germline CDR1 is WSHSY and CDR2 is SAAADI. The CDR3 region is CASLRLGKQKAFF. CDR3 bases: TGCGCCAGCTTACGCCTTGGTAAGCAAAAAGCTTTCTTT.

This chain joins TRBV28 and TRBJ1-1; possibly TRBD1 for D (5 bases). Germline V gene lookup returns CDR1 MDHEN and CDR2 SYDVKM. The CDR3 consists of 13 residues. Deletions cut 5 bases from V and 1 base from J, with 8 bases between. Written as DNA, the CDR3 is TGTGCCAGCAGTCCCGGACAGAACACTGAAGCTTTCTTT. As protein: CASSPGQNTEAFF.

The J gene is TRBJ2-2, the V gene TRBV19; 11 nucleotides match TRBD2. This CDR3 has 16 amino acids. Unmatched junction bases numbered 3, after V lost 5 bases and J lost 1 base. Per germline, CDR1 LNHDA and CDR2 SQIVND (reference sequence). The CDR3 protein is CASSGGLAENTGELFF. CDR3 DNA sequence: TGTGCCAGTAGTGGGGGACTAGCGGAGAACACCGGGGAGCTGTTTTTT.

The V and J genes are TRBV5-1 and TRBJ2-2, with D unclear. V lost 3 bases to trimming and J lost 0 bases, with 12 bases between them. The CDR3 contains 16 residues. Germline V gene lookup returns CDR1 SGHRS and CDR2 YFSETQ. In DNA form, the CDR3 reads TGCGCCAGCAGCTCTCGTCCAGACTCGAACACCGGGGAGCTGTTTTTT. Its protein is CASSSRPDSNTGELFF.

The V gene is TRBV7-8, the J gene TRBJ2-1, with 7 bases identical to TRBD2. CDR1 and CDR2 from the germline V gene are SGHVS and FQNEAQ. The CDR3 length is 12 residues. Trimming removed 2 bases from V and 9 bases from J; junction bases left unmatched: 1. The CDR3 coding sequence is TGTGCCAGCAGCTTATGGGGGGGTGAGCAGTTCTTC. Translation: CASSLWGGEQFF.

This chain joins TRBV19 and TRBJ2-1, with TRBD2 as a possible D gene (6 bases). The V end was cut by 2 bases, the J end by 5 bases, with 13 bases between. Germline CDR1 is LNHDA and CDR2 is SQIVND (reference sequence). CDR3 length: 15 residues. The CDR3, as DNA: TGTGCCAGTAGTATACCCCCGACTAGAGACAATGAGCAGTTCTTC. As protein: CASSIPPTRDNEQFF. Together with reference TRBV19 and TRBJ2-1, the CDR3 gives the full variable domain: DGGITQSPKYLFRKEGQNVTLSCEQNLNHDAMYWYRQDPGQGLRLIYYSQIVNDFQKGDIAEGYSVSREKKESFPLTVTSAQKNPTAFYLCASSIPPTRDNEQFFGPGTRLTVL.

This chain links TRBV7-2 with TRBJ2-5; possible D gene TRBD1, 6 bases. The length of the CDR3 is 16 residues. The V gene lost 5 bases and the J gene lost 5 bases, with 21 bases spanning the gap. Germline V lookup: CDR1 SGHTA, CDR2 FQGNSA. CDR3 coding DNA: TGTGCCAGCAGCGAACGAGGGGGTCTAGTCCTGGAGACCCAGTACTTC. Amino acids: CASSERGGLVLETQYF.

This chain connects TRBV19 to TRBJ1-5; D uncertain. Trimming took 4 bases from V and 0 from J, leaving 13 bases between them. The germline V gene encodes CDR1 LNHDA and CDR2 SQIVND (reference sequence). The CDR3 covers 16 residues. The CDR3, as DNA: TGTGCCAGTAGTACCTCCGGACGGTATAGCAATCAGCCCCAGCATTTT. Translating it yields CASSTSGRYSNQPQHF.

The genes are TRBV5-5 and TRBJ1-2; unclear D gene. In germline, CDR1 is SGHKS, CDR2 YYEKEE (reference sequence). The CDR3 extends over 12 amino acids. V gave up 0 bases and J gave up 8 bases, with 8 bases separating them. CDR3 in amino acids: CASSLVRNGYTF. CDR3 bases: TGTGCCAGCAGCTTGGTGAGGAACGGCTACACCTTC.

The chain employs TRBV19 and TRBJ2-5; the match to TRBD1 covers 7 bases. The CDR3 totals 13 residues. J gave up 5 bases and V 7 bases, and 7 bases lay outside the gene matches. Germline V gene lookup returns CDR1 LNHDA and CDR2 SQIVND (reference sequence). The CDR3 DNA sequence: TGTGCCAGTACAAGGACAGGTGGTGAGACCCAGTACTTC. It translates to CASTRTGGETQYF.

This clone was seen just once. The V and J genes are TRBV19 and TRBJ2-2; D not resolved. CDR1 and CDR2 (germline): LNHDA, SQIVND (reference sequence). The CDR3 contains 13 residues. The V and J ends lost 4 bases and 9 bases respectively, with 12 bases between them. The DNA of the CDR3 is TGTGCCAGTAGTAAAGGTGTGGGCTGGGAGCTGTTTTTT. Translation gives CASSKGVGWELFF.

This clone was counted a single time. The chain links TRBV5-1 to TRBJ1-2; 10 bases match TRBD1. The J segment lost 7 bases and the V segment lost 4 bases, leaving 4 bases of the junction unmatched. Germline V CDR1 and CDR2: SGHRS, YFSETQ. This CDR3 is 13 amino acids long. The CDR3 region is CASSAGTGAGYTF. CDR3 sequence (DNA): TGCGCCAGCAGCGCCGGGACAGGGGCTGGCTACACCTTC.

The chain links TRBV6-5 to TRBJ1-5; no firm D call. CDR1 and CDR2 (germline): MNHEY, SVGAGI. Trimming cost V 0 bases and J 5 bases, with 5 bases left between them. The CDR3 is 13 residues long. As DNA, the CDR3 is TGTGCCAGCAGTTACTCGGAGTATCAGCCCCAGCATTTT. It yields the protein CASSYSEYQPQHF.

This clone was recorded only once. The J gene is TRBJ2-2, the V gene TRBV30; D remains unclear. Trimming shortened V by 0 bases and J by 0 bases, and 8 bases separated the two germline ends. The CDR3 covers 15 residues. Per the germline V gene, CDR1 is GTSNPN and CDR2 is SVGIG (reference sequence). The CDR3 region is CAWSVLTSNTGELFF. As DNA, the CDR3 is TGTGCCTGGAGTGTATTGACATCGAACACCGGGGAGCTGTTTTTT.

V usage is TRBV27 and J usage is TRBJ2-1, with TRBD1 identical over 10 bases. The junction had 11 bases not matched to a gene; V was cut back by 8 bases and J by 10 bases. The CDR3 covers 14 residues. Per germline, CDR1 MNHEY and CDR2 SMNVEV (reference sequence). Here the CDR3 reads CASSVTGQGFEQFF. In DNA, the CDR3 is TGTGCCAGCTCCGTGACGGGACAGGGGTTCGAGCAGTTCTTC.

This clone was detected only a few times. The chain combines TRBV11-2 with TRBJ2-7, with 7 bases aligning to TRBD1. Germline V gene lookup returns CDR1 SGHAT and CDR2 FQNNGV. The CDR3 is 13 amino acids. V shed 6 bases, J shed 6 bases, and the junction held 8 bases outside the gene matches. CDR3 sequence (DNA): TGTGCCAGCAGGCCCACAGGGGTCGGCGAGCAGTACTTC. This gives the protein CASRPTGVGEQYF.

The chain uses TRBV18 and TRBJ1-1, with D possibly matching TRBD1 (5 bases). The CDR3 length is 13 residues. The germline gives CDR1 KGHSH, CDR2 LQKENI. V was shortened by 5 bases and J by 4 bases, with 11 bases between the two germline ends. CDR3 region: CASSFRGTTEAFF. CDR3 in DNA: TGTGCCAGCTCATTCCGAGGGACCACTGAAGCTTTCTTT.

The rearrangement uses TRBV5-4 and TRBJ1-2; D is uncertain. The germline V gene encodes CDR1 SGHNT and CDR2 YYREEE (reference sequence). V was clipped by 5 bases and J by 0 bases, with 11 bases between them. The CDR3 runs to 14 residues. The CDR3 is CASRSVNTNYGYTF. In nucleotides, the CDR3 is TGTGCCAGCAGATCCGTTAATACTAACTATGGCTACACCTTC.

This chain uses TRBV28 with TRBJ1-1; D gene ambiguous. Trimming took off 10 bases at V and 3 bases at J, with 9 bases between the two ends. Germline lookup yields CDR1 MDHEN and CDR2 SYDVKM. The CDR3 totals 11 residues. The CDR3 bases are TGTGCCACCCTAGGAGACACTGAAGCTTTCTTT. Translating it yields CATLGDTEAFF.

V gene TRBV29-1 combines with J gene TRBJ2-7; 12 bases map to TRBD2. The V gene's germline CDR1 is SQVTM and CDR2 ANQGSEA. Trimming removed 5 bases from V and 0 bases from J; junction bases left unmatched: 2. The CDR3 runs to 14 residues. Here the CDR3 reads CSVKTSGSSYEQYF. Here the CDR3 DNA reads TGCAGCGTTAAGACTAGCGGGAGCTCCTACGAGCAGTACTTC.